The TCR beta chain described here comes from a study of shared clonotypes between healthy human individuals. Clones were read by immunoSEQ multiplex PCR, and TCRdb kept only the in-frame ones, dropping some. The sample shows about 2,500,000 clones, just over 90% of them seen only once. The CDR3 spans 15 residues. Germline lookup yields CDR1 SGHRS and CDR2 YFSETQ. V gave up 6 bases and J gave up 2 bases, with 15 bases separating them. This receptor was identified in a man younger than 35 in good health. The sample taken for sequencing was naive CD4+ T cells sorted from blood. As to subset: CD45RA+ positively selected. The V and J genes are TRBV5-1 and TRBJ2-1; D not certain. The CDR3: CASNLVQETYNEQFF. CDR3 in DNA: TGCGCCAGCAACTTAGTGCAGGAAACCTACAATGAGCAGTTCTTC. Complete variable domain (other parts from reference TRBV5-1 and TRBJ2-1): KAGVTQTPRYLIKTRGQQVTLSCSPISGHRSVSWYQQTPGQGLQFLFEYFSETQRNKGNFPGRFSGRQFSNSRSEMNVSTLELGDSALYLCASNLVQETYNEQFFGPGTRLTVL.